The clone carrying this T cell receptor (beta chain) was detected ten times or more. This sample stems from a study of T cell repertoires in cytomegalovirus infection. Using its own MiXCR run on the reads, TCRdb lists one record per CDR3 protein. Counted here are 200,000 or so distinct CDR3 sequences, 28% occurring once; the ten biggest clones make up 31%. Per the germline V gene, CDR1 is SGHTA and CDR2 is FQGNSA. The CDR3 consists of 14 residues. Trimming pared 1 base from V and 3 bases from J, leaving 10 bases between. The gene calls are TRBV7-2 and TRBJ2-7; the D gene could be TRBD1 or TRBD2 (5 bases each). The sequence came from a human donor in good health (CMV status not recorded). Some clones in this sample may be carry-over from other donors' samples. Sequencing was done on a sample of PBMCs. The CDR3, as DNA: TGTGCCAGCAGCTTAGATGGGACCGACTACGAGCAGTACTTC. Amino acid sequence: CASSLDGTDYEQYF. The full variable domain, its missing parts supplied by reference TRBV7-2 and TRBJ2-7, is GAGVSQSPSNKVTEKGKDVELRCDPISGHTALYWYRQSLGQGLEFLIYFQGNSAPDKSGLPSDRFSAERTGGSVSTLTIQRTQQEDSAVYLCASSLDGTDYEQYFGPGTRLTVT.